A selection of T cell receptor beta chains follows, all from one sample in a study of shared clonotypes between healthy human individuals. Measured with immunoSEQ multiplex PCR; TCRdb has only the in-frame clones, and not every one. Of under 600,000 clones listed, about 98% were seen once; the top ten hold 0.3%. The specimen was naive CD8+ T cells sorted from blood. All receptors come from a man aged 25-45 years in good health. CDR3s include the opening cysteine and the closing phenylalanine or tryptophan.

J: TRBJ1-2
V: TRBV4-1
CDR3: CASSSVQGRDNYGYTF

J: TRBJ2-7
V: TRBV6-5
CDR3: CASSYYSGSYEQYF

J: TRBJ2-7
V: TRBV4-2
CDR3: CASSQAPLVQGAVYEQYF

J: TRBJ2-7
V: TRBV4-3
CDR3: CASSQDAGRAFSYEQYF

J: TRBJ2-1
V: TRBV7-8
CDR3: CASSLGFGAPPYNEQFF

J: TRBJ2-2
V: TRBV5-1
CDR3: CASSLFAAENTGELFF

J: TRBJ2-1
V: TRBV6-1
CDR3: CASSENNWRLEEKQFF

J: TRBJ2-5
V: TRBV6-5
CDR3: CASSHRVRETQYF

J: TRBJ2-1
V: TRBV11-3
CDR3: CASSLGTWGQRNEQFF

J: TRBJ2-7
V: TRBV7-8
CDR3: CASSDRQVKTYEQYF

J: TRBJ2-7
V: TRBV10-1
CDR3: CASSDTRNLGEQYF

J: TRBJ2-7
V: TRBV7-9
CDR3: CASSSGGPPQYEQYF

J: TRBJ1-2
V: TRBV2
CDR3: CASSEDYGYTF

J: TRBJ2-7
V: TRBV11-2
CDR3: CASSSELAGGNYEQYF

J: TRBJ2-7
V: TRBV7-8
CDR3: CASSLARGLREQYF

J: TRBJ2-7
V: TRBV27
CDR3: CASSLWTGLSYEQYF

J: TRBJ1-2
V: TRBV25-1
CDR3: CASSESSAANYGYTF

J: TRBJ2-1
V: TRBV28
CDR3: CASTIRTSGSFNEQFF

J: TRBJ1-1
V: TRBV5-5
CDR3: CASSPGQDKNTEAFF

J: TRBJ2-7
V: TRBV7-9
CDR3: CASSLAAGSGSYEQYF

J: TRBJ2-3
V: TRBV6-5
CDR3: CASRLTSSSTDTQYF

J: TRBJ1-1
V: TRBV28
CDR3: CASSKGQGTVGEAFF

J: TRBJ1-3
V: TRBV6-5
CDR3: CASTETLKGNTIYF

J: TRBJ2-3
V: TRBV7-2
CDR3: CASSSGDTSTDTQYF

J: TRBJ2-7
V: TRBV11-2
CDR3: CASSHMAGGGEQYF

J: TRBJ1-1
V: TRBV6-5
CDR3: CASRRGRDTEAFF

J: TRBJ2-7
V: TRBV30
CDR3: CALEASFDEQYF

J: TRBJ1-4
V: TRBV4-1
CDR3: CASSPRQGPREKLFF

J: TRBJ2-5
V: TRBV9
CDR3: CASSVGLAGFQETQYF